This is a list of T cell receptor beta chains from one sample in a study of beta chain features in type 1 diabetes. Some clones are missing from TCRdb's copy, which holds only in-frame ones; the method was immunoSEQ multiplex PCR. The sample has some 660,000 clones, roughly 13% seen once; the top ten hold 0.035% to 0.045%. The material sequenced was naive CD4+ T cells from blood. These receptors were collected from a man aged 18-30 years with type 1 diabetes. The CDR3 runs from the conserved cysteine through the conserved F or W. Fields, in order: J gene, V gene, D gene, CDR3 length, clone size, CDR3 DNA, CDR3 protein. D genes are given only for firm matches. Rows give clone size only sometimes, using once, few, many, or a class for an expanded clone.

TRBJ2-1	TRBV7-2	NA	13	NA	TGTGCCAGCAGCCCACGTCAGCCCGGGGAGCAGTTCTTC	CASSPRQPGEQFF
TRBJ1-1	TRBV7-2	NA	14	NA	TGTGCCAGCAGCTTCGCTTTCATGAACACTGAAGCTTTCTTT	CASSFAFMNTEAFF
TRBJ2-3	TRBV6-1	TRBD2	15	few	TGTGCCAGCAGTGAGAGCGGGAGAGGAACAGATACGCAGTATTTT	CASSESGRGTDTQYF
TRBJ2-5	TRBV7-6	NA	15	NA	TGTGCCAGCAGCTTAGTGGGACTGGGCCGAGAGACCCAGTACTTC	CASSLVGLGRETQYF
TRBJ2-1	TRBV19	NA	13	NA	TGTGCCAGTAGTATAGATATCGGAAATCGGCAGTTCTTC	CASSIDIGNRQFF
TRBJ1-1	TRBV6-6	NA	13	NA	TGTGCCAGCACCGGACAAATGAACACTGAAGCTTTCTTT	CASTGQMNTEAFF
TRBJ1-2	TRBV5-6	TRBD1	14	NA	TGTGCCAGCAACGGGGACAGCGGGAACTATGGCTACACCTTC	CASNGDSGNYGYTF
TRBJ2-5	TRBV30	TRBD2	14	NA	TGTGCTTTGGGCCCGAGCGGGAGGCTAGAGACCCAGTACTTC	CALGPSGRLETQYF
TRBJ2-1	TRBV6-6	TRBD2	16	few	TGTGCCAGCAGTACGACTAGCGGGAGGGGGCCCAATGAGCAGTTCTTC	CASSTTSGRGPNEQFF
TRBJ1-2	TRBV7-2	NA	13	NA	TGTGCCAGCAGCTTCGACAGGAACTATGGCTACACCTTC	CASSFDRNYGYTF
TRBJ2-5	TRBV25-1	TRBD2	16	many	TGTGCCAGCAGTGCCGGGACTAGCGGGGCATCAGAGACCCAGTACTTC	CASSAGTSGASETQYF
TRBJ1-5	TRBV15	NA	13	few	TGTGCCACCAGCAGAGAGGGGAATCAGCCCCAGCATTTT	CATSREGNQPQHF
TRBJ1-1	TRBV4-3	TRBD1	13	NA	TGCGCCAGCACCCTCGACAGGGACACTGAAGCTTTCTTT	CASTLDRDTEAFF
TRBJ2-5	TRBV25-1	NA	14	few	TGTGCCAGCAGTGCCCTGCGGCCCCAGAAGACCCAGTACTTC	CASSALRPQKTQYF
TRBJ1-4	TRBV5-6	NA	16	few	TGTGCCAGCAGCTTGGTGGATAGGTCACCTAATGAAAAACTGTTTTTT	CASSLVDRSPNEKLFF
TRBJ2-7	TRBV30	TRBD1	15	NA	TGTGCCTGGAGAGGCTGGGACAGGGCCTCCTACGAGCAGTACTTC	CAWRGWDRASYEQYF
TRBJ2-2	TRBV2	NA	14	NA	TGTGCCAGCAGTTCTATCAGGGAGGCCGGGGAGCTGTTTTTT	CASSSIREAGELFF
TRBJ2-5	TRBV30	TRBD2	13	NA	TGTGCCTGGAGTTCGGGACTATCAGAGACCCAGTACTTC	CAWSSGLSETQYF
TRBJ2-3	TRBV4-1	TRBD2	17	NA	TGCGCCAGCAGCCCCCTTGGTATTCTTGCGGGAGTAGATACGCAGTATTTT	CASSPLGILAGVDTQYF
TRBJ2-7	TRBV27	TRBD1	14	NA	TGTGCCAGCAGTCCCCGGACAGGCCCCTACGAGCAGTACTTC	CASSPRTGPYEQYF
TRBJ1-5	TRBV29-1	TRBD1	17	NA	TGCAGCGTTGCCACGACAGGGAACGAACCCAGCAATCAGCCCCAGCATTTT	CSVATTGNEPSNQPQHF
TRBJ1-2	TRBV7-2	NA	13	NA	TGTGCCAGCAGGGGGGGATCCAACTATGGCTACACCTTC	CASRGGSNYGYTF
TRBJ2-3	TRBV13	TRBD2	19	NA	TGTGCCAGCAGCTTAGAGACGAGACTAGCGGGAGGTGGCACAGATACGCAGTATTTT	CASSLETRLAGGGTDTQYF
TRBJ1-1	TRBV5-8	NA	12	few	TGTGCCAGCAGCTACAAGCCGACTGAAGCTTTCTTT	CASSYKPTEAFF
TRBJ2-7	TRBV28	NA	14	NA	TGTGCCAGCACCCCCGCAGGCTCCCTCGGCGAGCAGTACTTC	CASTPAGSLGEQYF
TRBJ2-3	TRBV10-3	TRBD2	15	few	TGTGCCATCAGAACTTCTAGCGGGGGGACAGATACGCAGTATTTT	CAIRTSSGGTDTQYF
TRBJ2-5	TRBV7-2	TRBD1	16	NA	TGTGCCAGCAGCTTAGCTGGCAGGGGGCGGCAAGAGACCCAGTACTTC	CASSLAGRGRQETQYF
TRBJ2-7	TRBV7-9	TRBD2	14	few	TGTGCCACCAGTGACGGGGGGTTCGACTACGAGCAGTACTTC	CATSDGGFDYEQYF
TRBJ2-2	TRBV6-1	TRBD2	15	NA	TGTGCCACCTCGACTAGCGGGAGTACCACCGGGGAGCTGTTTTTT	CATSTSGSTTGELFF
TRBJ2-7	TRBV5-6	TRBD1	14	NA	TGTGCCAGCAGCGCCGGACAGGGTTCCTACGAGCAGTACTTC	CASSAGQGSYEQYF
TRBJ2-7	TRBV5-4	TRBD1	14	NA	TGTGCCAGCAGCTTGACAGGGGGCCGCTACGAGCAGTACTTC	CASSLTGGRYEQYF
TRBJ2-7	TRBV30	TRBD1	13	NA	TGTGCCTGGCGATTGGACAGGGAGTTTGAGCAGTACTTC	CAWRLDREFEQYF
TRBJ2-5	TRBV18	NA	13	few	TGTGCCAGCTCTTTACACGAGGGAGAGACCCAGTACTTC	CASSLHEGETQYF
TRBJ2-5	TRBV28	TRBD2	14	NA	TGTGCCAGCAGTTCCGCGGGGGGGAATGAGACCCAGTACTTC	CASSSAGGNETQYF
TRBJ2-7	TRBV2	NA	16	NA	TGTGCCAGCAGTCCTACAATCACCAAACTCTCCTACGAGCAGTACTTC	CASSPTITKLSYEQYF
TRBJ1-2	TRBV7-2	TRBD1	14	NA	TGTGCCAGCAGCTTAGAGGGGACAGGGCATAACTACACCTTC	CASSLEGTGHNYTF
TRBJ2-1	TRBV18	TRBD1	15	few	TGTGCCAGCTCATCCCGGACAGGGTCCTACAATGAGCAGTTCTTC	CASSSRTGSYNEQFF
TRBJ2-3	TRBV29-1	NA	12	few	TGCAGCGTTGAAAGGTCCACAGATACGCAGTATTTT	CSVERSTDTQYF
TRBJ2-3	TRBV27	TRBD2	17	NA	TGTGCCAGCAGTTTCTCTACTAGCGGTACTAGCACAGATACGCAGTATTTT	CASSFSTSGTSTDTQYF
TRBJ2-7	TRBV6-6	NA	13	few	TGTGCCAGCAGACTAGACGGACCCTACGAGCAGTACTTC	CASRLDGPYEQYF
TRBJ2-2	TRBV27	NA	15	NA	TGTGCCAGCAGGGTCGGGAGTGCGGGTCTCGGGGAGCTGTTTTTT	CASRVGSAGLGELFF
TRBJ1-1	TRBV6-5	TRBD1	15	NA	TGTGCCAGCAGTTACTCGTTTACAGGGGACACTGAAGCTTTCTTT	CASSYSFTGDTEAFF
TRBJ1-1	TRBV7-2	NA	11	NA	TGTGCCAGCAGCCTCGACACTGAAGCTTTCTTT	CASSLDTEAFF
TRBJ2-1	TRBV7-9	NA	15	few	TGTGCCAGCAGCTTAGTCTATAGGGTAAAGGATGAGCAGTTCTTC	CASSLVYRVKDEQFF
TRBJ1-4	TRBV5-1	NA	15	NA	TGCGCCAGCAGCCTGGAAGTGGGGGGTAATGAAAAACTGTTTTTT	CASSLEVGGNEKLFF
TRBJ1-2	TRBV4-3	NA	15	NA	TGCGCCAGCAGCCGAAACCGGGACCCTAACTATGGCTACACCTTC	CASSRNRDPNYGYTF
TRBJ1-1	TRBV28	NA	14	NA	TGTGCCAGCAGTCTGACAAAACGAGGGGCTGAAGCTTTCTTT	CASSLTKRGAEAFF
TRBJ2-5	TRBV30	NA	13	few	TGTGCCTGCCAACCCCCGGGGCGGGAGACCCAGTACTTC	CACQPPGRETQYF
TRBJ2-5	TRBV29-1	TRBD2	15	few	TGCAGCGTTGTTGGGCAGGGACTAGATGAAGAGACCCAGTACTTC	CSVVGQGLDEETQYF
TRBJ2-7	TRBV18	NA	14	few	TGTGCCAGCTCACCGATGACAGGCTCCTACGAGCAGTACTTC	CASSPMTGSYEQYF